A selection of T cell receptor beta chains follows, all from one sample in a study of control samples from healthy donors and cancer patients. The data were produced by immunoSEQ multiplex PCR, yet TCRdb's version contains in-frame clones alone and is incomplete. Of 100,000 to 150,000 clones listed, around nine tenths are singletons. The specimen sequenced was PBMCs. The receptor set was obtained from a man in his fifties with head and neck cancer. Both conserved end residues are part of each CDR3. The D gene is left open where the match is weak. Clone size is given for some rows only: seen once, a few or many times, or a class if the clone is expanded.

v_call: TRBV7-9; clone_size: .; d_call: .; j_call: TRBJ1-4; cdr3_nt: TGTGCCAGCAGGGGTTTGGCTAATGAAAAACTGTTTTTT; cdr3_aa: CASRGLANEKLFF
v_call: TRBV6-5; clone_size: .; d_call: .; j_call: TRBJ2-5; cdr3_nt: TGTGCCAGCAGCCTCAGGGGACTAAAGCAAGAGACCCAGTACTTC; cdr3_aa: CASSLRGLKQETQYF
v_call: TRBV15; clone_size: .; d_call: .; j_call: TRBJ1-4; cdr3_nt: TGTGCCACCAGCAGAGATTTAGGGAATGAAAAACTGTTTTTT; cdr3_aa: CATSRDLGNEKLFF
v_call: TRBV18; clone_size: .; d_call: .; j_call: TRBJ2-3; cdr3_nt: TGTGCCAGCTCACCACGTAGGGCTCCAGATACGCAGTATTTT; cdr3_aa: CASSPRRAPDTQYF
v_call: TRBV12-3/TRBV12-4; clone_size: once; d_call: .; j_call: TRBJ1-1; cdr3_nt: TGTGCCAGCAGTTTTCTGGGGTTCCCTGAAGCTTTCTTT; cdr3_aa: CASSFLGFPEAFF
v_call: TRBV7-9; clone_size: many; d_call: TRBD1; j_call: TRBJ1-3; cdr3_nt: TGTGCCAGCAGCCCTTACCGACAGGGGACTAGCTCTGGAAACACCATATATTTT; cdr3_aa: CASSPYRQGTSSGNTIYF
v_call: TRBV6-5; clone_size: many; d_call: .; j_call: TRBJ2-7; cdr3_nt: TGTGCCAGCACCAAAACGGGACTTTTAACCTACGAGCAGTACTTC; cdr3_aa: CASTKTGLLTYEQYF
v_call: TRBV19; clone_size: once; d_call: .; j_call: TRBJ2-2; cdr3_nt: TGTGCCAGTAGTAGGCGGAACACCGGGGAGCTGTTTTTT; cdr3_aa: CASSRRNTGELFF
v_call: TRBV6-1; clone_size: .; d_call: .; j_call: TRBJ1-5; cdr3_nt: TGTGCCAGCAGTGAAGCCGGGGGCTTGAACCAGCCCCAGCATTTT; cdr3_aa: CASSEAGGLNQPQHF
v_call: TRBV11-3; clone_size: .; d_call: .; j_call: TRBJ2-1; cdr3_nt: TGTGCCAGCAGCTTAGACCCCCAGGGAGAGCAGTTCTTC; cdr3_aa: CASSLDPQGEQFF
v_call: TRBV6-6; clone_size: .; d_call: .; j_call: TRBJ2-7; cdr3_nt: TGTGCCAGCAGTTACCCCCGGACAGATACCTCCTACGAGCAGTACTTC; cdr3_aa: CASSYPRTDTSYEQYF
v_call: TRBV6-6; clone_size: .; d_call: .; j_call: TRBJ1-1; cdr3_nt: TGTGCCAGCACCCTTTCGGGGGCTGAAGCTTTCTTT; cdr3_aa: CASTLSGAEAFF
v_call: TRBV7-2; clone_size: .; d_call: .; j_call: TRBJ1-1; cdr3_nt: TGTGCCAGCAGCTTGGAGGGAGGCGCTTTCTTT; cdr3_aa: CASSLEGGAFF
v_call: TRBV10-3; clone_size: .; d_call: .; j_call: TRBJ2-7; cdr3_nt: TGTGCCGTCTCTTCGGGATCGTCCTACGAGCAGTACTTC; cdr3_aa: CAVSSGSSYEQYF
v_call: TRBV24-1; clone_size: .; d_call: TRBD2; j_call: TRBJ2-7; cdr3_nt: TGTGCCACCAGTGCAGCGGGATCGGAATCGTACGAGCAGTACTTC; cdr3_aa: CATSAAGSESYEQYF
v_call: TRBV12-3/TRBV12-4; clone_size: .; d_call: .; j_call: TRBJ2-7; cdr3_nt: TGTGCCAGCAGTATCACCTACGAGCAGTACTTC; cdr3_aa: CASSITYEQYF
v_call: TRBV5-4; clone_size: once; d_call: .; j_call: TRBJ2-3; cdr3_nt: TGTGCCAGCAGCTCCTTACTAGCTGGGTTCACAGATACGCAGTATTTT; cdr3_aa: CASSSLLAGFTDTQYF
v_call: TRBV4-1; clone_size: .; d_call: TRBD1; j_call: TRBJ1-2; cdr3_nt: TGCGCCAGCAGCCAAGGACAGGGGGCCTGGGTTGGCTACACCTTC; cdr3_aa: CASSQGQGAWVGYTF
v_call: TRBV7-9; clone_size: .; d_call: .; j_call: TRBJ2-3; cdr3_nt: TGTGCCAGCAGCCAAGTCAGGACTAGCACAGATACGCAGTATTTT; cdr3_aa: CASSQVRTSTDTQYF
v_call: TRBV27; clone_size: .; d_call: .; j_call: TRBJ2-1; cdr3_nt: TGTGCCAGCAGTTTACCTCAGGGTCGGGAGCAGTTCTTC; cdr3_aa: CASSLPQGREQFF
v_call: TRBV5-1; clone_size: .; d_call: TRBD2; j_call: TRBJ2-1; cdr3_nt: TGCGCCAGCAGCTGGGGGACTAGCGGGAGAACCTACTACAATGAGCAGTTCTTC; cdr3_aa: CASSWGTSGRTYYNEQFF
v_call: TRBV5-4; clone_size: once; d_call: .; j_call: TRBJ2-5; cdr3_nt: TGTGCCAGCAGCTTGGCGGGAGTTGAGACCCAGTACTTC; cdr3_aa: CASSLAGVETQYF
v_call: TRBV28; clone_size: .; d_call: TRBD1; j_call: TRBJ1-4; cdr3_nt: TGTGCCAGCAGTCACCGCCCGGGACAGGTTAATGAAAAACTGTTTTTT; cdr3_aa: CASSHRPGQVNEKLFF
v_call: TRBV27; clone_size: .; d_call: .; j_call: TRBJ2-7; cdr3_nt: TGTGCCAGCAGTACCCGTGTCGGGTACTACGAGCAGTACTTC; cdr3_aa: CASSTRVGYYEQYF
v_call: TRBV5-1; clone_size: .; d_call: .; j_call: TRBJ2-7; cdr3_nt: TGCGCCAGCAGCTTGGCCGGGGCAGCCAACTCCTACGAGCAGTACTTC; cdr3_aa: CASSLAGAANSYEQYF
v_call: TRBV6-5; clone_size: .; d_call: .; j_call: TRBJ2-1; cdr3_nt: TGTGCCAGCAGTTATTCCGGGGCCACCTACAATGAGCAGTTCTTC; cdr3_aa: CASSYSGATYNEQFF
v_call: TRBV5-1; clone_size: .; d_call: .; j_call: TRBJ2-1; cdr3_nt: TGCGCCAGCAGCCCCCCGAATCATTCCTACAATGAGCAGTTCTTC; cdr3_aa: CASSPPNHSYNEQFF
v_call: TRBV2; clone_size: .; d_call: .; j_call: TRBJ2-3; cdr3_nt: TGTGCCAGCAGTGAAGAAGACTACACAGATACGCAGTATTTT; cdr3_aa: CASSEEDYTDTQYF
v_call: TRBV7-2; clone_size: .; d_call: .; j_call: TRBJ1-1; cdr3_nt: TGTGCCAGCAGCGCGGGGATGAACACTGAAGCTTTCTTT; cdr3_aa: CASSAGMNTEAFF
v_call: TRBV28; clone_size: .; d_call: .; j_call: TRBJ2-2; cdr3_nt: TGTGCCAGCAGTTTTTTATTCCAGGGAGACACCGGGGAGCTGCTTTTT; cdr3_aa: CASSFLFQGDTGELLF
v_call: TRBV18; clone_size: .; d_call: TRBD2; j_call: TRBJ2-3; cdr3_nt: TGTGCCAGCTCATCTCGGGGGGAGGATACGCAGTATTTT; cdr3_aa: CASSSRGEDTQYF
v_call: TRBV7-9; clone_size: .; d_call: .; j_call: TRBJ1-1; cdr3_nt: TGTGCCAGCAGCTTCGATGAAGCTTTCTTT; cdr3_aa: CASSFDEAFF
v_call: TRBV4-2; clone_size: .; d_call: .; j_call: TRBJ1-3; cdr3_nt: TGTGCCAGCAGCCAAGGTTTTTTATCAGGGGCAGGAAACACCATATATTTT; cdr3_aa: CASSQGFLSGAGNTIYF
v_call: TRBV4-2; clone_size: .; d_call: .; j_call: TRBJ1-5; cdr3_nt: TGTGCCAGCAGCCAAGAACCCGGGACCTCGATCCAGCATTTT; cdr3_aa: CASSQEPGTSIQHF
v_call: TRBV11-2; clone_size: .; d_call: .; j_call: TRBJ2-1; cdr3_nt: TGTGCCAGCAGCTTCTTCCATAATGAGCAGTTCTTC; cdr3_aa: CASSFFHNEQFF
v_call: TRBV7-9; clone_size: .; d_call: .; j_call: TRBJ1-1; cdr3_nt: TGTGCCAGCGGGAGGAAGGCGGACACTGAAGCTTTCTTT; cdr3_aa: CASGRKADTEAFF
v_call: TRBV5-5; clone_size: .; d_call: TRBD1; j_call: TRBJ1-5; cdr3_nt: TGTGCCAGCAGCCAGGGACAGGGGGCTAATCAGCCCCAGCATTTT; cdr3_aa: CASSQGQGANQPQHF
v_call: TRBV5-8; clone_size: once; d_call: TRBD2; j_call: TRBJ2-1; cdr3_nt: TGTGCCAGCAGCATCGGGACTAGCGGCTACAATGAGCAGTTCTTC; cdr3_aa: CASSIGTSGYNEQFF
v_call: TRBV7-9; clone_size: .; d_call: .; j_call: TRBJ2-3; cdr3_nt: TGTGCCAGCAGCTTAAACAGGCTATTTGTGAATACGCAGTATTTT; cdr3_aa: CASSLNRLFVNTQYF
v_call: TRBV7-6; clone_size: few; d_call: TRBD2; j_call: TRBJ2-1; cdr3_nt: TGTGCCAGCAGCTCAAGGGGCGGGACTAGCGGGGGAAATGAGCAGTTCTTC; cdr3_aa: CASSSRGGTSGGNEQFF
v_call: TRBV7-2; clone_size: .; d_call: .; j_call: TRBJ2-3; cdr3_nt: TGTGCCAGCAGCTTAGATGGGAACACAGATACGCAGTATTTT; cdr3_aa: CASSLDGNTDTQYF
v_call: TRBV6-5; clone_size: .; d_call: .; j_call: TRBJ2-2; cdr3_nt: TGTGCCAGCAGTTACTCAGTCGGTGGGGAGCTGTTTTTT; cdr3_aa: CASSYSVGGELFF